This record covers a single T cell receptor (beta chain). Per the original data handling: Reference gene primers were amplified, and this amplification served to estimate nucleated cell counts. Only in-frame clones appear in the TCRdb table, and some are missing; sequencing was by immunoSEQ multiplex PCR. V and J calls and clone size are as listed in that table; D and trimming were resolved from the DNA. The sample shows about 59,000 clones, 91% of them seen only once. The sample is drawn from a study of blood T cell repertoires in COVID-19. On the study more broadly: Samples representing acute and convalescent COVID-19 were sourced from the United States, Italy and Spain. In each case, the material was cDNA or gDNA derived from T cells, B-cell-depleted T cells, or PBMCs.

V trimming: 4 bases; J trimming: 7 bases; junction bases outside the gene matches: 8. Germline assignment: CDR1 LGHNA and CDR2 YSLEER. CDR3 length: 14 amino acids. Sequenced: peripheral blood. The sequence was collected from a human donor in a cohort sampled during active COVID-19. V is TRBV4-3 and J is TRBJ1-2, with 8 bases fitting TRBD1. The CDR3 region is CASSPRQGSTGYTF. CDR3 DNA sequence: TGCGCCAGCAGCCCGCGACAGGGGAGTACTGGCTACACCTTC.